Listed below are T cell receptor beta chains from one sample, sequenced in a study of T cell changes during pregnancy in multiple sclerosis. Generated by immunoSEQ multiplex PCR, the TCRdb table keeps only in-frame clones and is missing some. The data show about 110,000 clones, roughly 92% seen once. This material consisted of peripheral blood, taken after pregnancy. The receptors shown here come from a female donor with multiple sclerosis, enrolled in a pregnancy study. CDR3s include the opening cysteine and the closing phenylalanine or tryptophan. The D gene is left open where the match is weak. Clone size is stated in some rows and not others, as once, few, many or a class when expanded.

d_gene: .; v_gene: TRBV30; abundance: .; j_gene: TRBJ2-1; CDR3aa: CAWSPSSSGEQFF; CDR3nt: TGTGCCTGGAGTCCCTCCAGTAGCGGTGAGCAGTTCTTC
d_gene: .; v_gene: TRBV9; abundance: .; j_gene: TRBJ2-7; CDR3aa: CASTRRDSPSYEQYF; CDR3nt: TGTGCCAGCACCCGTCGTGACTCTCCCTCCTACGAGCAGTACTTC
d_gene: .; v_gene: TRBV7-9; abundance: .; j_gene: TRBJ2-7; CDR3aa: CASSSNLGQPVYEQYF; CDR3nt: TGTGCCAGCAGCTCAAACCTAGGACAGCCAGTCTACGAGCAGTACTTC
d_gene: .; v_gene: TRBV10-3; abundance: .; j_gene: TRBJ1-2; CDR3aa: CAISESGQGGFYGYTF; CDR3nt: TGTGCCATCAGTGAGTCAGGACAAGGAGGGTTCTATGGCTACACCTTC
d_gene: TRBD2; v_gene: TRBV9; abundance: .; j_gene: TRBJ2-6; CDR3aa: CASSVEAGPRSVLTF; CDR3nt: TGTGCCAGCAGCGTAGAAGCGGGGCCCCGGAGCGTCCTGACTTTC
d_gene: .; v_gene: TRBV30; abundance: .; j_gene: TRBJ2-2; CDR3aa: CAWSGQENTGELFF; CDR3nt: TGTGCCTGGAGTGGGCAGGAGAACACCGGGGAGCTGTTTTTT
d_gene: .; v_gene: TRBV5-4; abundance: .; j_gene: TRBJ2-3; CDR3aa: CASSPGGASSTDTQYF; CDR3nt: TGTGCCAGCAGCCCCGGCGGGGCATCTAGCACAGATACGCAGTATTTT
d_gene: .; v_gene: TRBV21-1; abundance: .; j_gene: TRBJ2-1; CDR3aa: CASSTYRGHSYNEQFF; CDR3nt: TGTGCCAGCAGCACTTACAGGGGGCATTCCTACAATGAGCAGTTCTTC
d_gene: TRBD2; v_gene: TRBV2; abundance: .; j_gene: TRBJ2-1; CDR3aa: CASSDDEASGRNEQFF; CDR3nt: TGTGCCAGCAGTGATGATGAGGCTAGCGGGAGAAATGAGCAGTTCTTC
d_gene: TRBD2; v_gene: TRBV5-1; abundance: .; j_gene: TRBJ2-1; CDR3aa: CASSLNGLAFDEQFF; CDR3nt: TGCGCCAGCAGCTTAAATGGACTAGCGTTCGATGAGCAGTTCTTC
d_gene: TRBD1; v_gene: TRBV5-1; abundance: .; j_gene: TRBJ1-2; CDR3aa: CASRREPGQHYGYTF; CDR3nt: TGCGCCAGCAGGAGGGAGCCGGGACAGCACTATGGCTACACCTTC
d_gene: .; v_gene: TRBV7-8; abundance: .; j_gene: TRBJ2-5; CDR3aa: CASSLNSGETQYF; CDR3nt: TGTGCCAGCAGCTTAAACAGTGGGGAGACCCAGTACTTC
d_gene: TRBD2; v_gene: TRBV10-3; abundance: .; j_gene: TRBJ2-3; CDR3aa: CAISGLAGGSSTDTQYF; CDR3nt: TGTGCCATCAGTGGGCTAGCGGGGGGTTCTAGCACAGATACGCAGTATTTT
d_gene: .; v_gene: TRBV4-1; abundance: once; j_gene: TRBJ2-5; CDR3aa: CASSQDLSGLQETQYF; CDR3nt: TGCGCCAGCAGCCAAGATCTCAGCGGTCTTCAAGAGACCCAGTACTTC
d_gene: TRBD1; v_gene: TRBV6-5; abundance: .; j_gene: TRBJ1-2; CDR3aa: CASSYSKDRGYGYTF; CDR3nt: TGTGCCAGCAGTTACTCGAAGGACAGGGGATATGGCTACACCTTC
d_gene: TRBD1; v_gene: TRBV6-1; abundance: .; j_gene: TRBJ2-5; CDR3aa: CASSDQGTGGGRFGTQYF; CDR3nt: TGTGCCAGCAGTGATCAGGGGACAGGGGGCGGTCGGTTTGGGACCCAGTACTTC
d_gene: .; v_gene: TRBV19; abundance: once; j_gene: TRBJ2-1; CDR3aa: CASSIWGGGRGNEQFF; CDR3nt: TGTGCCAGTAGTATTTGGGGCGGAGGGCGGGGCAATGAGCAGTTCTTC
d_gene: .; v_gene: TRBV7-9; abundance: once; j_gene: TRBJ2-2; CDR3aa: CASSDTVGANTGELFF; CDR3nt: TGTGCCAGCAGCGATACAGTCGGGGCGAACACCGGGGAGCTGTTTTTT
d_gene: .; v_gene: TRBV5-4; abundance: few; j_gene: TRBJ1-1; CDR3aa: CASSLGRGSNTEAFF; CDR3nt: TGTGCCAGCAGCTTAGGGAGGGGATCGAACACTGAAGCTTTCTTT
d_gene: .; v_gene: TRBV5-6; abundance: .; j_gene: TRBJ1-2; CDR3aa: CASSLGRVGHYGYTF; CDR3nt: TGTGCCAGCAGCTTGGGGAGGGTGGGCCACTATGGCTACACCTTC
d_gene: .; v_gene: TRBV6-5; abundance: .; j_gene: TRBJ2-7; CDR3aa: CASSYSFGYEQYF; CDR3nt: TGTGCCAGCAGCTACAGTTTCGGCTACGAGCAGTACTTC
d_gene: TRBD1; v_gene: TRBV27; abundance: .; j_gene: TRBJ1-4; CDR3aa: CASRGQGATNEKLFF; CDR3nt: TGTGCCAGCAGGGGACAGGGAGCAACTAATGAAAAACTGTTTTTT
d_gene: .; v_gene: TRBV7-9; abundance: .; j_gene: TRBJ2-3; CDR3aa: CASSYRRLWSTDTQYF; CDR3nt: TGTGCCAGCAGCTACCGTAGACTCTGGAGCACAGATACGCAGTATTTT
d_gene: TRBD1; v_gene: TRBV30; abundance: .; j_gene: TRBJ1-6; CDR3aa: CAWSSGTGGSPLHF; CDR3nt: TGTGCCTGGAGCTCCGGGACAGGGGGCTCACCCCTCCACTTT
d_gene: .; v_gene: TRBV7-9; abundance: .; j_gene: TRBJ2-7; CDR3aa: CASSYAGSGTLTYEQYF; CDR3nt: TGTGCCAGCAGCTACGCAGGCTCAGGAACCCTTACCTACGAGCAGTACTTC
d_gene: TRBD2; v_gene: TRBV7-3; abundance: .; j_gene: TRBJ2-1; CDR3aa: CASSPTPAGAYNEQFF; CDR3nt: TGTGCCAGCAGCCCTACTCCAGCGGGAGCCTACAATGAGCAGTTCTTC
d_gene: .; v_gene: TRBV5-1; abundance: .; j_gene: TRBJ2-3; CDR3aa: CASSPERTDTQYF; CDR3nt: TGCGCCAGCAGCCCGGAGAGAACAGATACGCAGTATTTT
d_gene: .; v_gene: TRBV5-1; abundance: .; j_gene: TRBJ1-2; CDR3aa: CASSGQGYYGYTF; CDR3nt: TGCGCCAGCAGTGGGCAGGGCTACTATGGCTACACCTTC
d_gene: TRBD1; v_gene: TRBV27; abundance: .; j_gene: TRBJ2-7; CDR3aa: CATSGQGKSYEQYF; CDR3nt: TGTGCCACCTCGGGACAGGGGAAGTCCTACGAGCAGTACTTC
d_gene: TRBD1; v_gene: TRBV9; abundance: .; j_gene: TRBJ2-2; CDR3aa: CASSVAGTVNTGELFF; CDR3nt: TGTGCCAGCAGCGTCGCCGGGACAGTGAACACCGGGGAGCTGTTTTTT
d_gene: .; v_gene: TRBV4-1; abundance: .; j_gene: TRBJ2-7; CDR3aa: CASSQDSDEQYF; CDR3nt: TGCGCCAGCAGCCAAGATAGTGACGAGCAGTACTTC
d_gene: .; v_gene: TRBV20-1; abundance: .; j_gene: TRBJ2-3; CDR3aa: CSARELATQYF; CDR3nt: TGCAGTGCTAGAGAGTTGGCTACGCAGTATTTT
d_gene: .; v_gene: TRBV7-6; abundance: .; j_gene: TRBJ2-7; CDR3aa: CASSLDPSEQYF; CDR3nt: TGTGCCAGCAGCTTAGATCCCAGCGAGCAGTACTTC
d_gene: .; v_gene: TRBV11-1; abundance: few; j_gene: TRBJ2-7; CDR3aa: CASSPGLARGEQYF; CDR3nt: TGTGCCAGCAGCCCGGGACTCGCCCGGGGGGAGCAGTACTTC
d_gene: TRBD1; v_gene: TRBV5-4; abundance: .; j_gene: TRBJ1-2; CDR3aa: CASSLDGQGFGYTF; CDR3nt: TGTGCCAGCAGCTTGGACGGACAGGGATTTGGCTACACCTTC
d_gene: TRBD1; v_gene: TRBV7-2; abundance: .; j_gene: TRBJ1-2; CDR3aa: CASSFGQGGAAVYGYTF; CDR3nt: TGTGCCAGCAGCTTTGGACAGGGCGGTGCTGCTGTCTATGGCTACACCTTC
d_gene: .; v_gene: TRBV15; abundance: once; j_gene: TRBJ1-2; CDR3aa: CATSRDKTGRYGYTF; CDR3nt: TGTGCCACCAGCAGAGATAAGACAGGTCGCTATGGCTACACCTTC
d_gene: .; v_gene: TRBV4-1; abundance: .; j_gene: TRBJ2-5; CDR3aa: CASSQEGGAETQYF; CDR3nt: TGCGCCAGCAGCCAAGAAGGAGGAGCAGAGACCCAGTACTTC
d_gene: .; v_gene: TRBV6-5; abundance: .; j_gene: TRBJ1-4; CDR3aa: CASTLRTGNEKLFF; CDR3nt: TGTGCCAGCACCCTCAGGACGGGGAATGAAAAACTGTTTTTT
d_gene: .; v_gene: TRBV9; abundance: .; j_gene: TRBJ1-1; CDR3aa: CASSPPRGGADTEAFF; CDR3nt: TGTGCCAGCAGCCCCCCCCGGGGGGGGGCGGACACTGAAGCTTTCTTT
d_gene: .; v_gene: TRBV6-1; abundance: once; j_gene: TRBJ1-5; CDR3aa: CASSEGLRGDRINQPQHF; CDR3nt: TGTGCCAGCAGTGAAGGCCTACGAGGTGACCGAATCAATCAGCCCCAGCATTTT
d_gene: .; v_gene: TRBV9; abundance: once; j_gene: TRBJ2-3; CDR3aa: CASSVEQRTDTQYF; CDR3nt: TGTGCCAGCAGCGTAGAACAGCGCACAGATACGCAGTATTTT
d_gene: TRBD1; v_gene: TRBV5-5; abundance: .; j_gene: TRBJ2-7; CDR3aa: CASSPTGNSYEQYF; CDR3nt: TGTGCCAGCAGCCCGACAGGGAACTCCTACGAGCAGTACTTC
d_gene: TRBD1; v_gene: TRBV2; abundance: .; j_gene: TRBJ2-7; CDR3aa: CASRGQESSYEQYF; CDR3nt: TGTGCCAGCAGAGGACAGGAGAGCTCCTACGAGCAGTACTTC
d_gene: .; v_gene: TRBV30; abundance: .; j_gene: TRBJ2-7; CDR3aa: CAWGQSSYEQYF; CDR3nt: TGTGCCTGGGGACAGTCCAGTTACGAGCAGTACTTC
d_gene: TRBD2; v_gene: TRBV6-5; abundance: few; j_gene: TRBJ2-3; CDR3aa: CASRTGGLDTQYF; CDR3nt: TGTGCCAGCAGGACGGGGGGGCTAGATACGCAGTATTTT
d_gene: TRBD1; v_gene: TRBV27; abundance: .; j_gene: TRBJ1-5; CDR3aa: CASRERTGFQPQHF; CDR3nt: TGTGCCAGCAGGGAACGGACAGGGTTTCAGCCCCAGCATTTT
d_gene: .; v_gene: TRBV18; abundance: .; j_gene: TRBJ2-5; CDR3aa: CASSPSRTTQETQYF; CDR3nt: TGTGCCAGCTCACCCTCCCGGACTACCCAAGAGACCCAGTACTTC
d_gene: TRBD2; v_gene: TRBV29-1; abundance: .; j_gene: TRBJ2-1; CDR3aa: CSARGASGRPYNEQFF; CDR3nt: TGCAGCGCGAGAGGGGCTAGCGGGAGACCCTACAATGAGCAGTTCTTC